This passage covers 30 T cell receptor beta chains from one sample sequenced in a study of T cell repertoires in cytomegalovirus infection. One entry per CDR3 protein results from TCRdb running MiXCR on the reads. The data show about 680,000 distinct CDR3 sequences, about 24% seen once. What was sequenced was CD8+ T cells from PBMCs. The receptor source for this set is a human donor in good health (CMV status not recorded). Some clones in this sample may be carry-over from other donors' samples.

On this clonotype: A much more abundant neighbour one base away suggests this may be a read error. The rearrangement links TRBV7-2 to TRBJ2-3; maybe TRBD2 (6 bases). V was cut by 7 bases and J by 6 bases, with 20 bases left in between. The length of the CDR3 is 15 residues. Germline CDR1 and CDR2: SGHTA and FQGNSA. Here the CDR3 reads CASNSGLSLGDTQYF. The CDR3 bases are TGTGCCAGCAACTCGGGACTTAGTTTGGGGGATACGCAGTATTTT.

The chain joins TRBV20-1 to TRBJ2-1, with TRBD2 identical over 7 bases. After removal of 4 bases from V and 8 bases from J, the junction contained 14 bases not matched to a gene. This CDR3 comprises 15 residues. CDR1 is DFQATT, CDR2 SNEGSKA, per germline (reference sequence). The CDR3 region has the DNA TGCAGTGCTAAGTCCACGGGGGGAGTTGGGTATGAGCAGTTCTTC. Amino acid sequence: CSAKSTGGVGYEQFF.

This clonotype has more than one count but fewer than ten. The V call is TRBV20-1, the J call TRBJ2-7; D remains ambiguous. This CDR3 has 16 residues. The V end lost 4 bases, the J end lost 1 base, and 20 bases lay between the germline ends. Germline V gives CDR1 DFQATT, CDR2 SNEGSKA (reference sequence). DNA for the CDR3: TGCAGTGCTACCTCCCTCTTTGGGTACTCATCCTACGAGCAGTACTTC. Protein: CSATSLFGYSSYEQYF.

This chain links TRBV9 with TRBJ2-5, with TRBD2 as a possible D gene (5 bases). V lost 0 bases, J lost 5 bases, and 14 bases lay in between. Germline assignment: CDR1 SGDLS and CDR2 YYNGEE. This CDR3 is 15 amino acids long. CDR3 nucleotides: TGTGCCAGCAGCGTAGAGGGAGTGATCGGGGAGACCCAGTACTTC. It encodes CASSVEGVIGETQYF.

This chain links TRBV20-1 with TRBJ2-5; D is ambiguous. Germline assignment: CDR1 DFQATT and CDR2 SNEGSKA (reference sequence). This CDR3 has 10 residues. Trimming took 3 bases from V and 6 from J, leaving 5 bases between them. CDR3 coding DNA: TGCAGTGCTAGGGCGAAGACCCAGTACTTC. Translating gives CSARAKTQYF.

This clonotype has a handful of counts. V gene TRBV11-2 combines with J gene TRBJ1-1, with D possibly being TRBD1 (5 bases). The germline V gene encodes CDR1 SGHAT and CDR2 FQNNGV. The germline V and J ends were trimmed by 2 bases and 1 base, with 20 bases remaining between them. CDR3 length equals 18 residues. The CDR3 is CASSLITDAGTANTEAFF. DNA for the CDR3: TGTGCCAGCAGCTTAATCACCGATGCCGGGACTGCGAACACTGAAGCTTTCTTT.

As regards this clonotype: A much larger clone lies one base from this, so it may be a read error. The chain joins TRBV28 to TRBJ1-1; a weak D match, TRBD1 (6 bases). CDR1 MDHEN and CDR2 SYDVKM come from the germline V gene. The CDR3 has 13 residues. Trimming removed 10 bases from V and 7 bases from J, with 19 bases in between. The CDR3 coding sequence is TGTGCCAACCGGATACCAGGGGCCCTTGAAGCTTTCTTT. This gives the protein CANRIPGALEAFF.

V is TRBV25-1 and J is TRBJ1-2; D gene unclear. CDR1 MGHDK and CDR2 SYGVNS come from the germline V gene. V lost 5 bases and J lost 6, with 16 bases in between. CDR3 length: 14 amino acids. The CDR3: CASSFAPARDGYTF. The CDR3 nucleotides are TGTGCCAGCAGTTTTGCACCCGCCCGGGATGGCTACACCTTC.

V gene TRBV29-1 combines with J gene TRBJ1-1; D is unclear. V lost 5 bases and J lost 5, with 12 bases in between. Germline values: CDR1 SQVTM, CDR2 ANQGSEA. The CDR3 sequence is 12 residues long. The CDR3 protein is CSVMDGRTEAFF. CDR3 coding DNA: TGCAGCGTTATGGACGGGAGGACTGAAGCTTTCTTT.

This clonotype was found many times. The chain couples TRBV7-9 to TRBJ2-5; 7 nucleotides line up with TRBD1. The germline V gene has CDR1 SEHNR and CDR2 FQNEAQ (reference sequence). The V and J ends lost 0 bases and 3 bases, in that order; junction bases with no gene match: 16. The CDR3 spans 19 residues. The DNA of the CDR3 is TGTGCCAGCAGCTTAGCTTGGGGAAAGGGAAAGGGGGCCGAAGAGACCCAGTACTTC. It codes for CASSLAWGKGKGAEETQYF.

This clonotype occurred a few times. The V gene is TRBV29-1, the J gene TRBJ2-3; no reliable D call. This CDR3 region has 10 residues. The germline CDR1 and CDR2 sequences are SQVTM and ANQGSEA. V lost 7 bases and J lost 0, with 2 bases in between. As DNA, the CDR3 is TGCAGCGCTAGCACAGATACGCAGTATTTT. As protein: CSASTDTQYF.

The chain carries TRBV20-1 and TRBJ2-1, with 13 bases lining up with TRBD2. This CDR3 is 14 amino acids long. V was clipped by 4 bases and J by 9 bases; unmatched bases: 6. Germline-derived CDR1 and CDR2 are DFQATT and SNEGSKA (reference sequence). The CDR3 region has the DNA TGCAGTGCTACCGGACTAGCGGGGGCAGTTGAGCAGTTCTTC. Protein product: CSATGLAGAVEQFF.

The chain has TRBV14 and TRBJ2-7; D possibly corresponds to TRBD1 (5 bases). V gave up 0 bases and J gave up 0 bases, with 12 bases separating them. This CDR3 region has 16 residues. Germline V gene data show CDR1 as SGHDN and CDR2 as FVKESK. The CDR3 coding sequence is TGTGCCAGCAGCCAAGATTTACAGGCCCCCTCCTACGAGCAGTACTTC. This translates into CASSQDLQAPSYEQYF.

This clonotype appeared a few times. The J gene is TRBJ2-2, the V gene TRBV28; a possible D gene is TRBD1 (5 bases). Germline CDR1 reads MDHEN; CDR2 reads SYDVKM. Between the trimmed V and J ends, which lost 1 base and 3 bases, there was a span of 12 bases. The CDR3 runs to 16 residues. The CDR3 DNA is TGTGCCAGCAGTTTATTGGGGCTCAAGTACACCGGGGAGCTGTTTTTT. Translation gives CASSLLGLKYTGELFF.

The chain combines TRBV13 with TRBJ2-7, with TRBD2 matching over 10 bases. Germline V gene sequence: CDR1 PRHDT, CDR2 FYEKMQ (reference sequence). With V trimmed by 4 bases and J by 0 bases, 3 bases remained unmatched. The CDR3 is 15 residues long. Here the CDR3 DNA reads TGTGCCAGCAGCTACCTAGCGGGAGTCTCCTACGAGCAGTACTTC. Its protein product is CASSYLAGVSYEQYF.

J is TRBJ2-1 and V is TRBV7-2; 10 nucleotides agree with TRBD2. Germline V gene lookup returns CDR1 SGHTA and CDR2 FQGNSA. The V gene end was trimmed by 11 bases and the J gene end by 8 bases; junction bases not matched to a gene: 12. The CDR3 totals 14 residues. CDR3 sequence reads: CAVLGTSVKYEQFF. CDR3 nucleotides: TGTGCCGTCTTGGGGACTAGCGTCAAGTATGAGCAGTTCTTC.

This chain links TRBV24-1 with TRBJ2-1; D perhaps matches TRBD2 (5 bases). CDR3 length: 12 residues. CDR1 is KGHDR and CDR2 is SFDVKD in the germline V gene. V was pared by 9 bases and J by 10 bases, with 15 bases between. The CDR3 nucleotides are TGTGCCACCCAAACGGGCACTAGGGAGCAGTTCTTC. Translating it yields CATQTGTREQFF.

A few counts support this clonotype. CDR3 region: CSARGVSSYEQYV. The CDR3 nucleotides are TGCAGTGCGAGGGGGGTAAGCTCCTACGAGCAGTACGTC. This chain joins TRBV20-1 and TRBJ2-7; D may match TRBD1 or TRBD2 (6 bases each). The CDR3 sequence is 13 residues long. The V end was cut by 6 bases, the J end by 0 bases, with 12 bases between. Germline V lookup: CDR1 DFQATT, CDR2 SNEGSKA (reference sequence).

This chain links TRBV6-1 with TRBJ2-7; TRBD2 is a possible D gene (7 bases). The CDR3 contains 14 residues. Deletions cut 3 bases from V and 3 bases from J, with 12 bases between. The germline CDR1 and CDR2 sequences are MNHNS and SASEGT. Here the CDR3 DNA reads TGTGCCAGCAGTGAGCTCGGGGGGCTCTACGAGCAGTACTTC. Its protein is CASSELGGLYEQYF.

This clonotype turned up a few times. The genes are TRBV12-3 or TRBV12-4 and TRBJ1-1; D remains unclear. V lost 8 bases, J lost 6 bases, and 16 bases lay in between. The CDR3 has 13 residues. CDR3 nucleotides: TGTGCCAGCTCTTCCTGGGAGCAATCTGAAGCTTTCTTT. Its translation: CASSSWEQSEAFF.

The V call is TRBV7-9, the J call TRBJ2-1, with a possible D match to TRBD1 (6 bases). V gave up 6 bases and J gave up 5 bases, with 20 bases separating them. This CDR3 is 16 amino acids long. CDR1 is SEHNR, CDR2 FQNEAQ, per germline (reference sequence). CDR3 in amino acids: CASRSRGGQSHNEQFF. In DNA, the CDR3 is TGTGCCAGCAGGTCACGGGGCGGACAGAGCCACAATGAGCAGTTCTTC.

This clonotype was detected a few times. The chain recombines TRBV11-3 with TRBJ2-1; D remains ambiguous. V shed 5 bases and J shed 9 bases, with 11 bases lying between them. Germline CDR1 and CDR2: SGHNT and YENEEA. The CDR3 contains 12 residues. The CDR3 loop reads CASSPDSVEQFF. The CDR3 coding sequence is TGTGCCAGCAGCCCTGACTCGGTTGAGCAGTTCTTC.

The rearrangement uses TRBV14 and TRBJ1-4; maybe TRBD1 (5 bases). Germline values: CDR1 SGHDN, CDR2 FVKESK. Trimming removed 0 bases from V and 8 bases from J, with 10 bases in between. The CDR3 spans 14 residues. CDR3 sequence (DNA): TGTGCCAGCAGCCAAGAGGTCAGGGCGGAAAAACTGTTTTTT. It translates to CASSQEVRAEKLFF.

This chain uses TRBV15 with TRBJ2-3; D remains unclear. The germline V gene has CDR1 LNHNV and CDR2 YYDKDF (reference sequence). V lost 5 bases and J lost 6, with 12 bases in between. This CDR3 is 13 amino acids long. CDR3 DNA: TGTGCCACCAGCCCAACCCCCCTGGATACGCAGTATTTT. Translating it yields CATSPTPLDTQYF. Full variable domain (rest looked up from reference TRBV15 and TRBJ2-3): DAMVIQNPRYQVTQFGKPVTLSCSQTLNHNVMYWYQQKSSQAPKLLFHYYDKDFNNEADTPDNFQSRRPNTSFCFLDIRSPGLGDTAMYLCATSPTPLDTQYFGPGTRLTVL.

In this sample, this clonotype turned up a few times. This chain uses TRBV2 with TRBJ2-1; possible D gene TRBD2, 7 bases. The germline CDR1 and CDR2 sequences are SNHLY and FYNNEI. The CDR3 has 11 amino acids. The chain's CDR3 is CAQLRGGTEFF. DNA for the CDR3: TGTGCTCAGCTGAGGGGGGGGACCGAGTTCTTC.

The CDR3 is CASSLDPGLYEQYF. The CDR3 DNA reads TGTGCCAGCAGCTTAGATCCCGGACTCTACGAGCAGTACTTC. The chain uses TRBV11-2 and TRBJ2-7, with D maybe TRBD2 (5 bases). Germline values: CDR1 SGHAT, CDR2 FQNNGV. There are 14 residues in the CDR3. V was cut by 0 bases and J by 3 bases, with 9 bases left in between. The entire variable domain, with the rest obtained from reference TRBV11-2 and TRBJ2-7, is as follows: EAGVAQSPRYKIIEKRQSVAFWCNPISGHATLYWYQQILGQGPKLLIQFQNNGVVDDSQLPKDRFSAERLKGVDSTLKIQPAKLEDSAVYLCASSLDPGLYEQYFGPGTRLTVT.

This clonotype appeared a few times. The rearrangement joins TRBV13 to TRBJ2-7; perhaps TRBD2 as D (6 bases). The CDR3 loop spans 15 amino acids. Trimming removed 7 bases at V and 3 bases at J, with 19 bases between. The V gene's germline CDR1 is PRHDT and CDR2 FYEKMQ (reference sequence). The CDR3 DNA reads TGTGCCAGCACATCAGGGAGGATCTCCATCTACGAGCAGTACTTC. Residues: CASTSGRISIYEQYF.

The chain links TRBV14 to TRBJ2-1, with a weak D call TRBD2 (5 bases). The germline V gene has CDR1 SGHDN and CDR2 FVKESK. V was cut by 4 bases and J by 4 bases, with 11 bases left in between. This CDR3 has 14 amino acids. The CDR3 region is CASSLARHYNEQFF. As DNA, the CDR3 is TGTGCCAGCAGCCTAGCGAGGCATTACAATGAGCAGTTCTTC. Full variable domain (remainder filled in from reference TRBV14 and TRBJ2-1): EAGVTQFPSHSVIEKGQTVTLRCDPISGHDNLYWYRRVMGKEIKFLLHFVKESKQDESGMPNNRFLAERTGGTYSTLKVQPAELEDSGVYFCASSLARHYNEQFFGPGTRLTVL.

J is TRBJ2-1 and V is TRBV27, with 7 bases fitting TRBD2. The length of the CDR3 is 15 residues. V dropped 2 bases and J dropped 7; count of bases not matched to a gene: 8. The germline CDR1 and CDR2 sequences are MNHEY and SMNVEV (reference sequence). Here the CDR3 reads CASSLGVEAGNEQFF. The CDR3, as DNA: TGTGCCAGCAGTTTAGGGGTCGAAGCGGGGAATGAGCAGTTCTTC.

This clonotype showed up many times. The V gene is TRBV7-6, the J gene TRBJ2-1; perhaps TRBD2 as D (5 bases). The CDR3 extends over 17 amino acids. V lost 4 bases and J lost 0, with 16 bases in between. The germline gives CDR1 SGHVS, CDR2 FNYEAQ. CDR3 protein: CASSSLGSQSSYNEQFF. As DNA, the CDR3 is TGTGCCAGCAGCTCCCTGGGGAGTCAAAGCTCCTACAATGAGCAGTTCTTC.